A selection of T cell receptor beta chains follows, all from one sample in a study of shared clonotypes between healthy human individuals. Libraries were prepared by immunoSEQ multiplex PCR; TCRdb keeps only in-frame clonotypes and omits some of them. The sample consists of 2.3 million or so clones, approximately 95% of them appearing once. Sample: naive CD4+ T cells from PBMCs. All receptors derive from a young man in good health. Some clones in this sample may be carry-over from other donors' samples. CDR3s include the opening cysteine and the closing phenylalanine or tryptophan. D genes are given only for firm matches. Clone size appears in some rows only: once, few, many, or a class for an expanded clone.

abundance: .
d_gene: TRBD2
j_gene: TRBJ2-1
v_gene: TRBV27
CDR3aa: CASRPAGGFWNEQFF
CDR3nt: TGTGCCAGCAGGCCAGCGGGAGGGTTTTGGAATGAGCAGTTCTTC

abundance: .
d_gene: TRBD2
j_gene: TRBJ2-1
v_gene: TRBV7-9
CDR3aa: CASSVAGTYNEQFF
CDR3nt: TGTGCCAGCTCGGTAGCGGGAACCTACAATGAGCAGTTCTTC

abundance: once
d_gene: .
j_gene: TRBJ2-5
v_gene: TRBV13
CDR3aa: CASSLGGKETQYF
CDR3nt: TGTGCCAGCAGCTTAGGAGGGAAGGAGACCCAGTACTTC

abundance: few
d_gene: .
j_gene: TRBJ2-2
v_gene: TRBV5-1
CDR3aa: CASSAGGTGELFF
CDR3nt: TGCGCCAGCAGCGCAGGCGGGACCGGGGAGCTGTTTTTT

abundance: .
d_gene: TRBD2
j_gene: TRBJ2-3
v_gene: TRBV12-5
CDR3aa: CASAGLAGGPDTQYF
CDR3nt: TGTGCTAGTGCCGGACTAGCGGGAGGGCCGGATACGCAGTATTTT

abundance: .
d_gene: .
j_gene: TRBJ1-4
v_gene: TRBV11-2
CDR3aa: CASSLGQKGRKLFF
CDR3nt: TGTGCCAGCAGCTTAGGGCAGAAGGGGCGAAAACTGTTTTTT

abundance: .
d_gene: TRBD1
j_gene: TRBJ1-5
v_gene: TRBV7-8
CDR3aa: CASSAQTGTGQPQHF
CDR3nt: TGTGCCAGCAGCGCACAGACAGGGACCGGTCAGCCCCAGCATTTT

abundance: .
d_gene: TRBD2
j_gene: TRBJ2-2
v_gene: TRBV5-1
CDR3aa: CASSPGTSGNTGELFF
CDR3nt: TGCGCCAGCAGCCCCGGGACTAGCGGGAACACCGGGGAGCTGTTTTTT

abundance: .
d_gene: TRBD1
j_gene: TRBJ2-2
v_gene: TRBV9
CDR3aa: CASSAGTGPFNTGELFF
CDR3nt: TGTGCCAGCAGCGCCGGGACAGGGCCTTTTAACACCGGGGAGCTGTTTTTT

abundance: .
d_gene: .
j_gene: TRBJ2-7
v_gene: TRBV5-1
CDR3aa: CASSLAQLGLYEQYF
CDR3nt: TGCGCCAGCAGCTTGGCCCAGCTAGGACTTTACGAGCAGTACTTC

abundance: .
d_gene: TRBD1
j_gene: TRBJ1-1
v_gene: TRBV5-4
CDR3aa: CASSLPGTGPEAFF
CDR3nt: TGTGCCAGCAGCTTGCCCGGGACAGGGCCTGAAGCTTTCTTT

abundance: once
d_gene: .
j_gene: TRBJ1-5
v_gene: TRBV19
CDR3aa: CASNPVLSNQPQHF
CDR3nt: TGTGCCAGTAACCCGGTCCTAAGCAATCAGCCCCAGCATTTT

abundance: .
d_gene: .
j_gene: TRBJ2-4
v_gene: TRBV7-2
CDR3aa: CASSPTSVAKNIQYF
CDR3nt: TGTGCCAGCAGCCCCACGTCCGTAGCCAAAAACATTCAGTACTTC

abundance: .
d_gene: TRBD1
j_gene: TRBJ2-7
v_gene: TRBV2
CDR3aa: CASSLRDRAHEQYF
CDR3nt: TGTGCCAGCAGTCTCCGGGACAGGGCCCACGAGCAGTACTTC

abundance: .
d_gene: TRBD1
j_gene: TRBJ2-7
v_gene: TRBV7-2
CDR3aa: CASSRNRGPRDEQYF
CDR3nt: TGTGCCAGCAGCCGCAACAGGGGGCCACGGGACGAGCAGTACTTC